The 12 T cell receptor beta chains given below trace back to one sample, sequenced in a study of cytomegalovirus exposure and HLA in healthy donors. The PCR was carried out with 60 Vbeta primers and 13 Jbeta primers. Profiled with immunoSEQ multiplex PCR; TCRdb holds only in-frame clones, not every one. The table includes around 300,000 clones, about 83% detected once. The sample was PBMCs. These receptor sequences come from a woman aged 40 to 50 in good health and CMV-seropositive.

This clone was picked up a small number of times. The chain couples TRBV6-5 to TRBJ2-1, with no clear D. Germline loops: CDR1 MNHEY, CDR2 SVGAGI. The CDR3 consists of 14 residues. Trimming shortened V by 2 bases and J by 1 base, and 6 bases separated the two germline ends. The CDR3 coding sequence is TGTGCCAGCAGTTACACGAGGTCCTACAATGAGCAGTTCTTC. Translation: CASSYTRSYNEQFF.

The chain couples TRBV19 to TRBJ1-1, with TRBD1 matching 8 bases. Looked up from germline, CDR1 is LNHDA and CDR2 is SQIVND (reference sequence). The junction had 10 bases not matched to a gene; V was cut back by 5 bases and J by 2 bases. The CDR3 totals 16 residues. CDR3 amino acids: CASSSTGAFTNTEAFF. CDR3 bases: TGTGCCAGTAGTTCGACAGGGGCCTTCACTAACACTGAAGCTTTCTTT.

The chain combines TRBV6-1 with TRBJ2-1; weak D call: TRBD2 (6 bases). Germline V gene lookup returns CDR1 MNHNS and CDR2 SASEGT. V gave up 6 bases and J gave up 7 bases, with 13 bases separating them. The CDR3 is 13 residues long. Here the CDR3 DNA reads TGTGCCAGCAGGGACTACTTGGTTAATGAGCAGTTCTTC. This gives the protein CASRDYLVNEQFF.

The CDR3 DNA is TGTGCCAGCAGCCGGACTAGTCTCGAGCAGTTCTTC. It is translated as CASSRTSLEQFF. V usage is TRBV5-6 and J usage is TRBJ2-1, with 7 bases that match TRBD2. V trimming: 4 bases; J trimming: 10 bases; junction bases outside the gene matches: 5. The CDR3 runs to 12 residues. In germline, CDR1 is SGHDT, CDR2 YYEEEE.

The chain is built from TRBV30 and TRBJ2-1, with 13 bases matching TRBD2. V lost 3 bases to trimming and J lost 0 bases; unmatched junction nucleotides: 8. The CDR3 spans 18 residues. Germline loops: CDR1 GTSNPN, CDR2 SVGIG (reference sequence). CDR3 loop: CAWSPGTSGNSSYNEQFF. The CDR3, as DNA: TGTGCCTGGAGCCCTGGGACTAGCGGGAACTCCTCCTACAATGAGCAGTTCTTC.

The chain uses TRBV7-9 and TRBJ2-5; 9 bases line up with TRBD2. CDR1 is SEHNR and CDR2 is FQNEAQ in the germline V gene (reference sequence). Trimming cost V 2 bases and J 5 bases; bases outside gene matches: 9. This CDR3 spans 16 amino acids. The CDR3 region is CASSLSSGSLGETQYF. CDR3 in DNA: TGTGCCAGCAGCTTAAGTAGCGGGAGTTTAGGGGAGACCCAGTACTTC.

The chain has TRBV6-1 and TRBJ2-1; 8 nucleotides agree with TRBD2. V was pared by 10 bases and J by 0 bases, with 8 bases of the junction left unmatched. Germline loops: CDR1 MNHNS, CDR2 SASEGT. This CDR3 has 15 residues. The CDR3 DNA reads TGTGCCACCTTAGCGGGGCCGAGCTCCTACAATGAGCAGTTCTTC. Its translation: CATLAGPSSYNEQFF.

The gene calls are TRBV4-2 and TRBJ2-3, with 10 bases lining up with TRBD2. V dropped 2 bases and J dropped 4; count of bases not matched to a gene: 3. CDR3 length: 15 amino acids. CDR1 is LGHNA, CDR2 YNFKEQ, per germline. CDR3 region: CASSQTLAGSDTQYF. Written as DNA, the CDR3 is TGTGCCAGCAGCCAAACACTAGCGGGATCAGATACGCAGTATTTT.

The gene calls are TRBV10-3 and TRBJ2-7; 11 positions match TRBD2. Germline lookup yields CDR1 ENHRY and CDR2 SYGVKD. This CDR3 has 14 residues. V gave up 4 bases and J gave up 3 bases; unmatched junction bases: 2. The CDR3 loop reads CAISGGTSGYEQYF. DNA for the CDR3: TGTGCCATCAGTGGTGGGACTAGCGGCTACGAGCAGTACTTC.

The CDR3 DNA follows: TGTGCCAGCAGAAAGCGGGAGGGCGCCTACGAGCAGTACTTC. This sequence encodes CASRKREGAYEQYF. The chain has TRBV6-5 and TRBJ2-7; 10 bases are shared with TRBD2. Trimming took 6 bases from V and 2 from J; bases not matched to a gene: 4. Germline V CDR1 and CDR2: MNHEY, SVGAGI. The CDR3 extends over 14 amino acids.

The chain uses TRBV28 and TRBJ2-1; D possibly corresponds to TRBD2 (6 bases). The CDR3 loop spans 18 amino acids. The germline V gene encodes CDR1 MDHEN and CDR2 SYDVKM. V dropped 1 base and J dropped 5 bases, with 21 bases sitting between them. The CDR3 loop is CASSLLVRAGPLNNEQFF. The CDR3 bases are TGTGCCAGCAGTTTATTGGTCCGGGCGGGGCCCCTAAACAATGAGCAGTTCTTC.

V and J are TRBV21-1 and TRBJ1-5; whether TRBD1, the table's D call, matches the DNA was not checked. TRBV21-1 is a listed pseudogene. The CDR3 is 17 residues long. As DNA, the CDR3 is TGTGCCAGCAGCAAAGAAGAGGACAGGGCCGACAATCAGCCCCAGCATTTT. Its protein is CASSKEEDRADNQPQHF.